This TCR beta chain appears in the sequencing data of a study of cytomegalovirus exposure and HLA in healthy donors. Findings of the study overall: Immune exposure was documented only through CMV serostatus.

Primers: 60 Vbeta forward and 13 Jbeta reverse. Generated by immunoSEQ multiplex PCR, the TCRdb table keeps only in-frame clones and is missing some. This table has about 140,000 clones, 70% to 85% appearing once. The CDR3 consists of 16 residues. V was shortened by 1 base and J by 2 bases, with 12 bases between the two germline ends. The V gene's germline CDR1 is LGHNA and CDR2 YNFKEQ. Note on this clone: The antigen is not known.

This TCR was sampled from a man aged 35 to 55 in good health and CMV-seropositive. The chain carries TRBV4-2 and TRBJ2-1; TRBD2 is a possible D gene (6 bases). Material for sequencing was PBMCs. The CDR3 region is CASSQATLAAYNEQFF. The CDR3 DNA follows: TGTGCCAGCAGCCAAGCAACCTTAGCGGCCTACAATGAGCAGTTCTTC.